The rows below give T cell receptor beta chains drawn from one sample of a study of cytomegalovirus exposure and HLA in healthy donors. Some clones are missing from TCRdb's copy, which holds only in-frame ones; the method was immunoSEQ multiplex PCR. This sample yields over 150,000 clones, of which approximately 75% are seen a single time; 2.8% belongs to the top ten. Sequencing was done on a sample of PBMCs. The source is a man younger than 35 in good health and CMV-seronegative. The CDR3 runs from the conserved cysteine through the conserved F or W. The D gene is left open where the match is weak. Not every row has a clone size; where given, it reads once, few, many or a size class.

cdr3_aa clone_size j_call d_call v_call
CASSRDSLTSGGDTQYF NA TRBJ2-3 TRBD2 TRBV27
CASSLFTGNVAGANVLTF NA TRBJ2-6 NA TRBV5-6
CASSLDRSNYGYTF NA TRBJ1-2 NA TRBV13
CASSLSGGVSRTGELFF NA TRBJ2-2 TRBD1 TRBV19
CASRTGTGGNTEAFF NA TRBJ1-1 TRBD1 TRBV11-2
CASSSARSSYNEQFF NA TRBJ2-1 NA TRBV27
CASSYRGETQYF few TRBJ2-5 NA TRBV6-5
CASSLSPGYSYEQYF once TRBJ2-7 NA TRBV27
CDKGAPNTGELFF once TRBJ2-2 TRBD1 TRBV28
CASSFNQGISYNSPLHF NA TRBJ1-6 NA TRBV27
CASSSGGNEKLFF NA TRBJ1-4 TRBD1 TRBV25-1
CASSLGGPTMGYTF few TRBJ1-2 NA TRBV11-2
CASSSDSVAKNIQYF NA TRBJ2-4 NA TRBV5-6
CASSSSGGTDTQYF NA TRBJ2-3 TRBD2 TRBV19
CASSVDLGRGGIRNEQFF NA TRBJ2-1 TRBD2 TRBV9
CASSEFVGADGNQPQHF NA TRBJ1-5 NA TRBV6-1
CASSPGGGQETQYF NA TRBJ2-5 TRBD2 TRBV5-4
CASSLDRGGLENTEAFF NA TRBJ1-1 NA TRBV11-2
CASSLGGLEETQYF NA TRBJ2-5 NA TRBV5-6
CASSVGTSGNNEQFF NA TRBJ2-1 TRBD2 TRBV6-6
CASSKRTGGGFSGELFF NA TRBJ2-2 TRBD1 TRBV5-1
CASSPRTARSQETQYF NA TRBJ2-5 NA TRBV18
CASSETGGPVTDTQYF once TRBJ2-3 TRBD1 TRBV10-1
CSVEGRGRNYGYTF NA TRBJ1-2 NA TRBV29-1
CASSPGRNSPLHF NA TRBJ1-6 NA TRBV7-3
CASSSGQGAREKLFF NA TRBJ1-4 TRBD1 TRBV5-6
CSVVSVQGAGYTF NA TRBJ1-2 TRBD1 TRBV29-1
CASSYSGTGEHEQYF NA TRBJ2-7 TRBD1 TRBV6-5
CASSQEQASYTEAFF NA TRBJ1-1 NA TRBV4-1
CASSLGGGRPLDEQFF few TRBJ2-1 TRBD2 TRBV7-6
CASSLGGGPQETQYF few TRBJ2-5 NA TRBV7-3
CAWSSVAGTEAFF NA TRBJ1-1 NA TRBV30
CASSFLGQGITGELFF NA TRBJ2-2 TRBD1 TRBV7-2